The rows below give T cell receptor beta chains drawn from one sample of a study of vaccination and CD4 T cells after COVID-19. These receptors' targets are unknown. TCRdb called the PCR reads again in MiXCR, with one record for every CDR3 protein. Here the sample spans under 25,000 distinct CDR3 sequences, around 50% being singletons. The sample consisted of cultured CD4+ T cells from blood. The receptors here all came from a human donor with COVID-19. The CDR3 runs from the conserved cysteine through the conserved F or W. Each record gives: clone size, V gene, D gene, J gene, CDR3 protein, CDR3 DNA. The D gene is left open where the match is weak. Size values are once, few and many counts, or a class for expanded clones, and some rows have none.

size: -; V: TRBV6-1; D: -; J: TRBJ1-2; CDR3: CASRDWDRQNYGYTF; DNA: TGTGCCAGCAGGGATTGGGACCGCCAGAACTATGGCTACACCTTC
size: -; V: TRBV15; D: -; J: TRBJ1-2; CDR3: CATSRDWQGTVGGYTF; DNA: TGTGCCACCAGCAGAGATTGGCAGGGGACCGTGGGTGGCTACACCTTC
size: -; V: TRBV23-1; D: -; J: TRBJ2-7; CDR3: CASSQSDTGEQYF; DNA: TGCGCCAGCAGTCAATCTGACACGGGGGAGCAGTACTTC
size: -; V: TRBV20-1; D: TRBD2; J: TRBJ2-5; CDR3: CSAREVAGGWRETQYF; DNA: TGCAGTGCTAGAGAGGTAGCGGGGGGCTGGAGAGAGACCCAGTACTTC
size: -; V: TRBV12-3/TRBV12-4; D: -; J: TRBJ1-3; CDR3: CASSSNLDGSSGNTIYF; DNA: TGTGCCAGCAGCTCGAACCTCGACGGCTCCTCTGGAAACACCATATATTTT
size: -; V: TRBV12-3/TRBV12-4; D: -; J: TRBJ2-5; CDR3: CASTPVRGETQYF; DNA: TGTGCCAGCACGCCCGTACGGGGGGAGACCCAGTACTTC
size: -; V: TRBV6-2/TRBV6-3; D: TRBD2; J: TRBJ2-3; CDR3: CASRIAGGGDTQYF; DNA: TGTGCCAGCAGAATAGCGGGGGGGGGAGATACGCAGTATTTT
size: -; V: TRBV7-2; D: -; J: TRBJ2-3; CDR3: CASRKKGGMGDTQYF; DNA: TGTGCCAGCAGAAAAAAAGGGGGTATGGGAGATACGCAGTATTTT
size: -; V: TRBV18; D: TRBD2; J: TRBJ2-2; CDR3: CASSPLAGAPTGELFF; DNA: TGTGCCAGCTCACCACTAGCGGGGGCTCCAACCGGGGAGCTGTTTTTT
size: few; V: TRBV20-1; D: -; J: TRBJ1-5; CDR3: CSARDLGGSQPQHF; DNA: TGCAGTGCTAGAGATCTCGGGGGGAGTCAGCCCCAGCATTTT
size: few; V: TRBV7-2; D: -; J: TRBJ1-2; CDR3: CASSRGLDYGYTF; DNA: TGTGCCAGCAGCCGGGGTCTGGACTATGGCTACACCTTC
size: few; V: TRBV7-8; D: -; J: TRBJ2-2; CDR3: CASSLAATGELFF; DNA: TGTGCCAGCAGCTTAGCCGCCACCGGGGAGCTGTTTTTT
size: few; V: TRBV27; D: TRBD1; J: TRBJ1-2; CDR3: CASSTRTGANYGYTF; DNA: TGTGCCAGCAGTACTCGGACAGGCGCCAACTATGGCTACACCTTC
size: few; V: TRBV28; D: TRBD1; J: TRBJ1-5; CDR3: CASWPGTGGPSQPQHF; DNA: TGTGCCAGCTGGCCCGGGACAGGGGGACCCAGTCAGCCCCAGCATTTT
size: -; V: TRBV6-5; D: TRBD1; J: TRBJ1-4; CDR3: CASSYSRQGPEKLFF; DNA: TGTGCCAGCAGTTACTCGAGACAGGGACCCGAAAAACTGTTTTTT
size: -; V: TRBV30; D: -; J: TRBJ1-5; CDR3: CAWSVGDRNQPQHF; DNA: TGTGCCTGGAGTGTTGGGGACCGCAATCAGCCCCAGCATTTT
size: few; V: TRBV6-1; D: -; J: TRBJ2-3; CDR3: CASSSPGRRTDTQYF; DNA: TGTGCCAGCAGTAGTCCGGGACGCCGCACAGATACGCAGTATTTT
size: -; V: TRBV24-1; D: -; J: TRBJ1-2; CDR3: CATSTHQMSGYTF; DNA: TGTGCCACATCGACCCATCAAATGAGTGGCTACACCTTC
size: -; V: TRBV7-8; D: TRBD1; J: TRBJ2-7; CDR3: CASSLGQGSSYEQYF; DNA: TGTGCCAGCAGCTTGGGACAGGGGAGCTCCTACGAGCAGTACTTC
size: -; V: TRBV7-2; D: -; J: TRBJ2-1; CDR3: CASSLALKRGNYNEQFF; DNA: TGTGCCAGCAGCTTAGCGCTAAAGAGGGGCAACTACAATGAGCAGTTCTTC
size: -; V: TRBV20-1; D: TRBD2; J: TRBJ2-5; CDR3: CSARRPGLAGEKTQYF; DNA: TGCAGTGCTAGACGGCCGGGACTAGCGGGGGAAAAGACCCAGTACTTC